This TCR beta chain was captured by sequencing in a study of T cell repertoires in cytomegalovirus infection. Background on the study: In the study, CMV epitopes included recently identified HLA-C-restricted and well-studied HLA-B-restricted ones. Matching HLA type, along with CMV infection, was indicated by public TCR beta signatures.

Overall study findings and caveats: Summed frequency of public TCR beta families distinguished CMV carriers with the relevant HLA. The ex vivo response was dominated by HLA-C-restricted CMV-specific TCR beta clonotypes.

This clonotype was counted between two and nine times. The target antigen is unknown. TCRdb independently ran MiXCR on the reads; one entry per CDR3 protein. Here the sample spans 150,000 to 200,000 distinct CDR3 sequences, about a fifth being singletons. Germline values: CDR1 SGHTA, CDR2 FQGNSA. The CDR3 has 17 residues. V trimming: 6 bases; J trimming: 2 bases; junction bases outside the gene matches: 4. The sequence was obtained from a human donor in good health (CMV status not recorded). Some clones in this sample may be carry-over from other donors' samples. Sequencing was performed on CD8+ T cells from cultured PBMCs, taken from culture after CMV antigen stimulation. J is TRBJ2-1 and V is TRBV7-2, with 16 bases that match TRBD2. The CDR3 nucleotides read TGTGCCAGCAGTTCCGGGACTAGCGGGGGGGCCTACAATGAGCAGTTCTTC. This sequence encodes CASSSGTSGGAYNEQFF.